This T cell receptor beta chain was profiled in a study of T cells in Graves' hyperthyroidism and ophthalmopathy. TCR beta CDR3 regions were amplified from RNA transcripts. The HTBI primer set drove a first-round RT-PCR of the TCR CDR3. TCRdb re-analysed the multiplex PCR reads in MiXCR, keeping a single row per CDR3 protein. Found here are a few hundred thousand distinct CDR3 sequences, 15% to 20% of them singletons; the top ten hold roughly a sixth. This clonotype was found many times. The TCR comes from a middle-aged woman with Graves' ophthalmopathy. Sequencing was performed on blood.

CDR3 coding DNA: TGTGCCAGCAGTTACTACTCCTACGAGCAGTACTTC. Its protein product is CASSYYSYEQYF. This rearrangement joins TRBV6-2 or TRBV6-3 to TRBJ2-7; no reliable D call. The V gene's germline CDR1 is MNHEY and CDR2 SVGEGT. The V gene lost 1 base and the J gene lost 0 bases, with 1 base spanning the gap. The length of the CDR3 is 12 residues.